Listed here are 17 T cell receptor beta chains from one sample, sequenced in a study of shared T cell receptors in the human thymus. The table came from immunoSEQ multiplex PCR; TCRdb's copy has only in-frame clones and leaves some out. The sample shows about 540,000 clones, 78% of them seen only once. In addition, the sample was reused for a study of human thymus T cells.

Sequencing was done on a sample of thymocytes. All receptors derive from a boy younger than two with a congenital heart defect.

The CDR3 coding sequence is TGCGCCAGCAGCCAAGATCGGACTAGCGGGACATTCTACGAGCAGTACTTC. As protein: CASSQDRTSGTFYEQYF. This chain connects TRBV4-3 to TRBJ2-7; 12 bases fit TRBD2. The CDR3 has 17 amino acids. The junction had 6 bases not matched to a gene; V was cut back by 0 bases and J by 3 bases. CDR1 is LGHNA, CDR2 YSLEER, per germline.

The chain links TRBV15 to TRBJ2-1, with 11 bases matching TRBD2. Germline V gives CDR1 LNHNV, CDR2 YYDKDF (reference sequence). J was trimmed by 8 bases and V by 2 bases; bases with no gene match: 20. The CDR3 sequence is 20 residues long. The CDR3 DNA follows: TGTGCCACCAGCAGATTCGTACGGACAGGGCTGACTAGCGGGACCGATGAGCAGTTCTTC. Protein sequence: CATSRFVRTGLTSGTDEQFF.

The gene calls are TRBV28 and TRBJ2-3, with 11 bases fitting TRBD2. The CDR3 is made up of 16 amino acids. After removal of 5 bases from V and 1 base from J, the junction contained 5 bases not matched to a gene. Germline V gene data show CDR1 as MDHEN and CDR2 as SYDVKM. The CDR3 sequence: CASSPLLAGGTDTQYF. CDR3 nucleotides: TGTGCCAGCAGTCCCCTACTAGCGGGAGGCACAGATACGCAGTATTTT.

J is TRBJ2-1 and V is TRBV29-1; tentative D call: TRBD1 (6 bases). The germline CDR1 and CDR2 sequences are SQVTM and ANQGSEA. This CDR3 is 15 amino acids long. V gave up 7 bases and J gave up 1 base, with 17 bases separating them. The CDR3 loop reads CSGSPGTHSYNEQFF. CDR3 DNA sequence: TGCAGCGGATCGCCCGGGACACATTCCTACAATGAGCAGTTCTTC.

This chain's CDR3 is CASSDPMDRDHNEQFF. CDR3 sequence (DNA): TGTGCCAGCAGTGATCCTATGGACAGGGACCACAATGAGCAGTTCTTC. The chain joins TRBV6-1 to TRBJ2-1, with 8 nucleotides matching TRBD1. Looked up from germline, CDR1 is MNHNS and CDR2 is SASEGT. The CDR3 consists of 16 residues. V gave up 3 bases and J gave up 5 bases; unmatched junction bases: 9.

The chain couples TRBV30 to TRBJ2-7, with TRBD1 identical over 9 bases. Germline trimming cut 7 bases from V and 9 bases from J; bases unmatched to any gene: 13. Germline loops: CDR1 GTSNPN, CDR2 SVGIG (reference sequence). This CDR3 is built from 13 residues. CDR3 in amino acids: CAFRDRAPRGQYF. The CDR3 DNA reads TGTGCCTTCCGGGACAGGGCCCCCAGAGGGCAGTACTTC.

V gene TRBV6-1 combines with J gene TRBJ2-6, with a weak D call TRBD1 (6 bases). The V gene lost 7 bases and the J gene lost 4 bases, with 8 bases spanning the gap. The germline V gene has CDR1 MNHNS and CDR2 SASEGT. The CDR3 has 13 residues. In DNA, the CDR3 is TGTGCCAGCAACAGGGCCGGGGCCAACGTCCTGACTTTC. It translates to CASNRAGANVLTF.

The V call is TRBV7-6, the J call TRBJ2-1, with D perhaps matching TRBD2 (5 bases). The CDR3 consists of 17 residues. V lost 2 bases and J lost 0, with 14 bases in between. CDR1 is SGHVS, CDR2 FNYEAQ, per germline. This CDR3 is CASSLRSGHSSYNEQFF. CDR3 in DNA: TGTGCCAGCAGCTTAAGAAGCGGTCACAGCTCCTACAATGAGCAGTTCTTC.

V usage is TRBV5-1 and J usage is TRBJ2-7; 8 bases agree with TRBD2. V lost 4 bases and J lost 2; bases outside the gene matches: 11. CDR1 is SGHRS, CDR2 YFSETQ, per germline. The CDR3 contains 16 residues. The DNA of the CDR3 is TGCGCCAGCAGCCTTAAGTCCGGGACTAGACCCTACGAGCAGTACTTC. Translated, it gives CASSLKSGTRPYEQYF.

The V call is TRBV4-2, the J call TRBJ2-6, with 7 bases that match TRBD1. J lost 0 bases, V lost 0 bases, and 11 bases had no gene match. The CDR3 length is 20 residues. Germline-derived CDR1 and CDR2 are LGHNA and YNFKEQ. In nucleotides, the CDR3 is TGTGCCAGCAGCCAAGACAGGACCGAGGGGGCGGGCTCTGGGGCCAACGTCCTGACTTTC. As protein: CASSQDRTEGAGSGANVLTF.

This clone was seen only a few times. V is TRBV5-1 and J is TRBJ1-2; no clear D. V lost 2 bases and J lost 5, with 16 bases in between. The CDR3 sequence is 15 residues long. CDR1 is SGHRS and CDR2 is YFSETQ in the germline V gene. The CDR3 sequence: CASSFQRRRLYGYTF. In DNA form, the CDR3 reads TGCGCCAGCAGCTTTCAACGGAGGCGGTTATATGGCTACACCTTC.

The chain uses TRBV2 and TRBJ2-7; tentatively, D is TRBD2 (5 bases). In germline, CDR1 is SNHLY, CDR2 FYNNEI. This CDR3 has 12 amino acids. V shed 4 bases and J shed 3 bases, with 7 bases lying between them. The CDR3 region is CASSVEGYEQYF. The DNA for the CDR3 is TGTGCCAGCAGTGTTGAGGGCTACGAGCAGTACTTC. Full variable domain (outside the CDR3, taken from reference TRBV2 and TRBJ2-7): EPEVTQTPSHQVTQMGQEVILRCVPISNHLYFYWYRQILGQKVEFLVSFYNNEISEKSEIFDDQFSVERPDGSNFTLKIRSTKLEDSAMYFCASSVEGYEQYFGPGTRLTVT.

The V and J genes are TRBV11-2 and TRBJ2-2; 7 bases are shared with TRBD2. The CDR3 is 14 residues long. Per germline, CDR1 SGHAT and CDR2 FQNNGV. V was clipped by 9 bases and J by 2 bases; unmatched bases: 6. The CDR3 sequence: CASNGEGNTGELFF. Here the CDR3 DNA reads TGTGCCAGTAATGGGGAGGGTAACACCGGGGAGCTGTTTTTT.

The CDR3 loop is CASSTQTSGSLFTGELFF. The CDR3 DNA reads as TGTGCCAGCAGTACCCAGACTAGCGGGAGTCTGTTCACCGGGGAGCTGTTTTTT. The chain recombines TRBV27 with TRBJ2-2; TRBD2 matches at 12 bases. V shed 5 bases and J 4 bases; nucleotides not matched to a gene: 11. The CDR3 runs 18 residues. The germline gives CDR1 MNHEY, CDR2 SMNVEV (reference sequence).

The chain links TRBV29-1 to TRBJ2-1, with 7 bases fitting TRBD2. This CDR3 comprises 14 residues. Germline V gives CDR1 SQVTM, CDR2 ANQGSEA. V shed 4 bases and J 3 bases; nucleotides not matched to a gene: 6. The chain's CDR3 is CSVGPRGIYNEQFF. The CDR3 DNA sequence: TGCAGCGTTGGTCCGCGGGGGATCTACAATGAGCAGTTCTTC.

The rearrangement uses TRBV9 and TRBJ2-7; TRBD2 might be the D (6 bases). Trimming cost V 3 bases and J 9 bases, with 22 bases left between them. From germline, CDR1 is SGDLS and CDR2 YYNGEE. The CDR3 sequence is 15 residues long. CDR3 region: CASSANSRDSHGQYF. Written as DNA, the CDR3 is TGTGCCAGCAGCGCCAACTCCCGGGACTCCCACGGGCAGTACTTC.

Here the CDR3 reads CASSQVWTALHGYTF. The CDR3, as DNA: TGCGCCAGCAGCCAAGTCTGGACAGCCTTACATGGCTACACCTTC. The chain carries TRBV4-1 and TRBJ1-2, with D maybe TRBD1 (6 bases). V was pared by 1 base and J by 6 bases, with 15 bases between. This CDR3 has 15 residues. Per the germline V gene, CDR1 is MGHRA and CDR2 is YSYEKL.